Described below is a single T cell receptor beta chain sequence and its context. As yet, its antigen is unknown. This record belongs to a study of T cell repertoires in ileal Crohn's disease. Whole-study context: At surgery, 30% to 40% of patients smoked, with median disease duration 7.9 years. Postoperative therapy was given to about half: fewer than 14 thiopurines, around 17 anti-TNF agents. Study findings and constraints: Clonal expansions were more frequent in active smokers than non-smokers at surgery.

This CDR3 is built from 14 residues. Germline V gene sequence: CDR1 MDHEN, CDR2 SYDVKM. The V and J ends lost 4 bases and 2 bases respectively, with 11 bases between them. The method was immunoSEQ multiplex PCR; TCRdb's version includes in-frame clones alone and lacks a portion of them. The table shows about 2,400 clones, with over 60% occurring only once. Sequencing used ileal tissue. The TCR comes from an adult with Crohn's disease. The chain uses TRBV28 and TRBJ1-1; D gene unclear. DNA of the CDR3: TGTGCCAGCAGTTCCCTACAGTTTAACACTGAAGCTTTCTTT. It translates to CASSSLQFNTEAFF. The full variable domain, rest sourced from reference TRBV28 and TRBJ1-1, is DVKVTQSSRYLVKRTGEKVFLECVQDMDHENMFWYRQDPGLGLRLIYFSYDVKMKEKGDIPEGYSVSREKKERFSLILESASTNQTSMYLCASSSLQFNTEAFFGQGTRLTVV.